The 32 T cell receptor beta chains below were found in one sample sequenced in a study of tumor and adjacent non-tumor tissue in lung cancer. A modified ARM-PCR protocol with three rounds of nested PCR amplified TCRbeta. MiXCR, run by TCRdb on the multiplex PCR reads, gives a single entry per CDR3 protein. This sample has 90,000 to 100,000 distinct CDR3 sequences, with about 80% found just once. No cell sorting was done before RNA was extracted from the tissue. The normal lung tissue was taken more than 3 cm from the tumor edge. The sample comprised distant non-tumor lung tissue. The receptors were sampled from a man aged 55 to 70 with small cell lung cancer.

Concerning this clonotype itself: The junction departs from the called germline gene at one end, perhaps through a read error. V and J are TRBV4-2 and TRBJ2-7; D might be TRBD1 or TRBD2, each matching 6 bases. CDR3 length: 15 residues. Per the germline V gene, CDR1 is LGHNA and CDR2 is YNFKEQ. CDR3 amino acids: CASSQKRTGAYVQYF. The CDR3 DNA sequence: TGTGCCAGCAGCCAAAAGAGGACGGGGGCATACGTGCAGTACTTC.

Worth noting for this clonotype: This could be a read error, since a much larger clone is one nucleotide away. The rearrangement uses TRBV30 and TRBJ2-7; TRBD2 is a possible D gene (5 bases). This CDR3 contains 12 residues. Germline CDR1 and CDR2: GTSNPN and SVGIG (reference sequence). The CDR3 DNA sequence: TGTGCCTGGAGTGGGACTCACGGCGAGCACTACGTC. It specifies CAWSGTHGEHYV.

As concerns this clonotype: The CDR3 end shows no conserved phenylalanine or tryptophan, and so a read error is likely. DNA for the CDR3: TGCGCCAGCAGTCAAGATCCGGTCAGGGTGAACACCGGGGAGCTGTTTTCT. It specifies CASSQDPVRVNTGELFS. This chain joins TRBV4-1 and TRBJ2-2; TRBD1 might be the D (5 bases). Germline loops: CDR1 MGHRA, CDR2 YSYEKL. The CDR3 is 17 amino acids.

Remarks on this clonotype: The germline gene is not matched at one end of the junction; a read error may be the cause. The J gene is TRBJ2-1, the V gene TRBV12-3 or TRBV12-4; 8 bases are a match to TRBD2. The J call is doubtful: the DNA matches TRBJ2-7 better. The CDR3 runs 15 residues. The CDR3 sequence is CASSLYQRESGEQYF. For the CDR3, the DNA is TGCGCCAGCAGTTTATATCAGCGGGAGAGCGGGGAGCAGTACTTC.

Comment on this clonotype: The junction differs from germline at one of its ends, possibly a read error. The rearrangement joins TRBV11-2 to TRBJ2-1; 10 bases map to TRBD2. The CDR3 spans 18 residues. Looked up from germline, CDR1 is SGHAT and CDR2 is FQNNGV. The CDR3 nucleotides read TGTGCCAGCAGTTTAGGAGTAGCGGGAGGCTACTACTACAATGAGGAGTCCTTC. It is translated as CASSLGVAGGYYYNEESF.

On this clonotype: An end of the junction differs from the germline gene, which may be a read error. The chain carries TRBV28 and TRBJ1-3; a possible D gene is TRBD1 (5 bases). The CDR3 has 13 residues. In germline, CDR1 is MDHEN, CDR2 SYDVKM. In nucleotides, the CDR3 is TGCGCCAGCTGGGACGGCTCTGGAAACACCATATATTTT. Translated: CASWDGSGNTIYF.

The chain links TRBV12-3 or TRBV12-4 to TRBJ2-1; D remains unclear. V dropped 7 bases and J dropped 6 bases, with 19 bases sitting between them. The CDR3 is 15 amino acids. The CDR3 DNA is TGTGCCAGCATCCTCGCCCACGTATTGGGCAATGAGCAGTTCTTC. Its translation is CASILAHVLGNEQFF.

The sample holds a few counts of this clonotype. With a much larger clone just one base away, this may be a read error. DNA of the CDR3: TGTGCCAGCAGCTCCAAGCTAGGGAGGGGGAGGGCCTCGGGATCCTACAATGAGCAGTTCTTC. Translating gives CASSSKLGRGRASGSYNEQFF. The gene calls are TRBV5-5 and TRBJ2-1, with TRBD2 as a possible D gene (7 bases). Trimming shortened V by 3 bases and J by 1 base, and 29 bases separated the two germline ends. Germline V gives CDR1 SGHKS, CDR2 YYEKEE (reference sequence). There are 21 residues in the CDR3.

V and J are TRBV11-2 and TRBJ1-1; D is unresolved. Germline V gives CDR1 SGHAT, CDR2 FQNNGV. This CDR3 contains 14 residues. Deletions cut 1 base from V and 6 bases from J, with 12 bases between. CDR3 nucleotides: TGTGCCAGCAGCTTAGCTCGGGGTTCGTCTGAAGCTTTCTTT. As protein: CASSLARGSSEAFF.

With regard to this clonotype: An end of the junction differs from the germline gene, which may be a read error. CDR3 DNA sequence: TGTGCCAGTCAGGGTCTGATGAACACAGAAGCTTTCTTT. Protein sequence: CASQGLMNTEAFF. The V call is TRBV4-2, the J call TRBJ1-1, with a possible D match to TRBD1 (5 bases). Germline V gene data show CDR1 as LGHNA and CDR2 as YNFKEQ. The CDR3 consists of 13 residues.

About this clonotype itself: In this CDR3 the conserved last residue, phenylalanine or tryptophan, is missing, so a read error is likely. The chain uses TRBV4-2 and TRBJ2-2; D is perhaps TRBD2 (5 bases). This CDR3 has 16 amino acids. Germline CDR1 and CDR2: LGHNA and YNFKEQ. CDR3 in amino acids: CTSSQDLRANVGELFY. For the CDR3, the DNA is TGTACCAGCAGCCAAGATCTGAGGGCCAACGTCGGGGAGCTGTTTTAT.

Remarks on this clonotype: Relative to the germline gene, one junction end is altered; a read error may explain this. J is TRBJ2-2 and V is TRBV4-1; TRBD1 matches at 8 bases. The CDR3 length is 15 residues. Germline loops: CDR1 MGHRA, CDR2 YSYEKL. The CDR3 DNA sequence: TGCGCCAGCAGCAACAGGGGGGCCTATACAGCGGAGCCGTTTTTT. This codes for CASSNRGAYTAEPFF.

With respect to this clonotype: The junction and the germline gene differ at one end; a read error may be behind it. The chain employs TRBV6-2 or TRBV6-3 and TRBJ2-1, with D perhaps matching TRBD2 (6 bases). Germline V gene data show CDR1 as MNHEY and CDR2 as SVGEGT. CDR3 length: 15 residues. The CDR3 loop is CATSLRDSSYNEQFF. DNA of the CDR3: TGTGCCACATCACTCCGGGACTCCTCCTACAATGAGCAGTTCTTT.

A remark on this clonotype: It is likely a read error, because the conserved phenylalanine at the end of the CDR3 is missing. The chain is built from TRBV4-1 and TRBJ2-2; D is uncertain. Germline assignment: CDR1 MGHRA and CDR2 YSYEKL. The V gene lost 4 bases and the J gene lost 2 bases, with 14 bases spanning the gap. The CDR3 spans 16 residues. The CDR3 DNA follows: TGCGCCAGCAGCCCCCGATTGGGTACAAACACCGGGGAGCTGTTTTTA. Amino acids: CASSPRLGTNTGELFL.

The J gene is TRBJ1-4, the V gene TRBV2; TRBD1 agrees at 7 bases. J was trimmed by 8 bases and V by 2 bases; bases with no gene match: 8. Germline V CDR1 and CDR2: SNHLY, FYNNEI. There are 15 residues in the CDR3. CDR3 DNA: TGTGCCAGCAGTGAAATAGACAGGGTAGGAGAAAAACTGTTTTTT. This gives the protein CASSEIDRVGEKLFF.

On this clonotype itself: The junction differs from germline at one of its ends, possibly a read error. The chain carries TRBV4-1 and TRBJ1-1, with D unresolved. The CDR3 sequence is 14 residues long. CDR1 MGHRA and CDR2 YSYEKL come from the germline V gene. CDR3 residues: CASSQDHIGNEAFF. Here the CDR3 DNA reads TGCGCTAGCAGCCAAGATCATATTGGAAATGAAGCTTTCTTT.

This clonotype has only one observation. This CDR3 fails to terminate in the conserved phenylalanine or tryptophan, so it likely reflects a read error. Because the CDR3's place on the DNA is in doubt, the DNA is left out and the CDR3 is given as listed by TCRdb. CDR3 sequence reads: CASQKRQGDNEQFG. The genes are TRBV11-2 and TRBJ2-1; the table's D call, TRBD2, was not checked against the DNA. CDR1 and CDR2 (germline): SGHAT, FQNNGV. The CDR3 adds up to 14 amino acids, both ends counted.

Concerning this clonotype: Mismatch with germline at one junction end may stem from a read error. This rearrangement joins TRBV29-1 to TRBJ2-5; tentative D call: TRBD1 (5 bases). This CDR3 has 10 residues. Per germline, CDR1 SQVTM and CDR2 ANQGSEA. CDR3 residues: CSAGSETLYF. The DNA of the CDR3 is TGCAGCGCAGGGTCAGAGACCCTGTATTTC.

The sample holds one count of this clonotype. The junction departs from germline at one end; a sequencing error may be responsible. The chain couples TRBV12-3 or TRBV12-4 to TRBJ2-1; D possibly corresponds to TRBD1 (5 bases). The CDR3 contains 12 residues. The CDR3 reads CANRKNYSEQFF. Written as DNA, the CDR3 is TGTGCCAACAGGAAAAATTACAGTGAGCAGTTCTTC.

Turning to this clonotype: At one end the junction does not follow the germline gene, possibly because of a read error. The rearrangement links TRBV29-1 to TRBJ1-1; no reliable D call. The germline CDR1 and CDR2 sequences are SQVTM and ANQGSEA. The CDR3 is 13 amino acids. The CDR3 coding sequence is TGCAGCCTTGAAGGACCCATGAACAGTGAAGCTTTCTTT. Its translation is CSLEGPMNSEAFF.

This clonotype was recorded a few times. A much larger clone lies a single base off, so this may be a read error. The chain combines TRBV5-4 with TRBJ2-3, with no clear D. Trimming left V 4 bases short and J 2 bases short, with 11 bases between. This CDR3 has 14 residues. CDR1 is SGHNT, CDR2 YYREEE, per germline (reference sequence). DNA of the CDR3: TGTGCCAGCAGCCTTCTGGGGAACACAGATACGCAGTATTTT. Residues: CASSLLGNTDTQYF. The entire variable domain, with the rest obtained from reference TRBV5-4 and TRBJ2-3, is as follows: ETGVTQSPTHLIKTRGQQVTLRCSSQSGHNTVSWYQQALGQGPQFIFQYYREEENGRGNFPPRFSGLQFPNYSSELNVNALELDDSALYLCASSLLGNTDTQYFGPGTRLTVL.

The V and J genes are TRBV5-5 and TRBJ2-3; possibly TRBD2 for D (5 bases). The V gene's germline CDR1 is SGHKS and CDR2 YYEKEE (reference sequence). This CDR3 has 15 residues. Trimming stripped 2 bases from V and 8 bases from J, with 18 bases between. The CDR3 sequence is CASSLEGPSTVTQYF. The CDR3 nucleotides are TGTGCCAGCAGCTTAGAGGGCCCTAGCACTGTTACGCAGTATTTT.

The chain links TRBV20-1 to TRBJ2-3; TRBD2 aligns across 12 bases. The V gene end was trimmed by 7 bases and the J gene end by 9 bases; junction bases not matched to a gene: 8. CDR1 is DFQATT and CDR2 is SNEGSKA in the germline V gene (reference sequence). The CDR3 covers 13 residues. CDR3 region: CSVPTSGRDTQYF. DNA of the CDR3: TGCAGTGTCCCGACTAGCGGGAGAGACACGCAGTATTTT.

In the case of this clonotype: The junction shows a germline mismatch at one end, possibly a read error. This chain uses TRBV11-1 with TRBJ2-1; 13 positions agree with TRBD2. This CDR3 is built from 18 residues. CDR1 is SGHAT, CDR2 FQDESV, per germline (reference sequence). The CDR3 coding sequence is TGCGGCAGCAGCTCAGAATCGAGGACTAGCGGGAGTGGTAATGAGCATTTCTTC. It encodes CGSSSESRTSGSGNEHFF.

At least ten counts were recorded for this clonotype. V is TRBV6-1 and J is TRBJ2-7, with a tentative D call TRBD2 (6 bases). Germline V lookup: CDR1 MNHNS, CDR2 SASEGT. Trimming took 6 bases from V and 3 from J, leaving 15 bases between them. This CDR3 has 14 amino acids. CDR3 sequence: CASSFWGVGYEQYV. CDR3 coding DNA: TGTGCCAGCAGCTTCTGGGGGGTCGGCTACGAGCAGTACGTC.

This clonotype was picked up many times. The chain couples TRBV5-6 to TRBJ2-5; D is unresolved. In germline, CDR1 is SGHDT, CDR2 YYEEEE. Trimming cost V 2 bases and J 1 base, with 9 bases left between them. This CDR3 is 14 amino acids long. As DNA, the CDR3 is TGTGCCAGCAGCTTAACGGGCAGCCAAGAGACCCAGTACTTC. Translating gives CASSLTGSQETQYF.

Points on this clonotype: No conserved phenylalanine or tryptophan is present at the end of the CDR3, so a read error is the likely explanation. The chain has TRBV29-1 and TRBJ2-3; D is tentatively TRBD1 or TRBD2 (5 bases each). From germline, CDR1 is SQVTM and CDR2 ANQGSEA. This CDR3 region has 17 residues. The DNA of the CDR3 is TGTAGCGTTGGGGGAGTTCCCGGGTCCTCTGGCACAGATACGCAGTATTCT. It translates to CSVGGVPGSSGTDTQYS.

A word on this clonotype: The junction does not match germline at one end; this may be a read error. CDR3 DNA: TGCGCCAGCAGCGAAGATAATAGTGGCTACAATATGCAGTCCTTC. This sequence encodes CASSEDNSGYNMQSF. This chain joins TRBV4-1 and TRBJ2-1; no firm D call. The CDR3 consists of 15 residues. CDR1 is MGHRA and CDR2 is YSYEKL in the germline V gene.

A word on this clonotype: Because it lacks the conserved phenylalanine or tryptophan at the end, this CDR3 is likely a read error. The rearrangement uses TRBV29-1 and TRBJ2-5; D gene uncertain. CDR1 and CDR2 (germline): SQVTM, ANQGSEA. The CDR3 totals 10 residues. V lost 3 bases to trimming and J lost 7 bases, with 6 bases between them. The CDR3 here is CSVDRGTQYL. CDR3 DNA: TGCAGCGTTGACAGAGGGACCCAGTACTTA.

Concerning this clonotype: The junction shows a germline mismatch at one end, possibly a read error. The rearrangement uses TRBV6-2 or TRBV6-3 and TRBJ2-1, with D tentatively TRBD2 (6 bases). Germline CDR1 and CDR2: MNHEY and SVGEGT. The CDR3 spans 15 residues. The CDR3 nucleotides are TGTGCCATCTCACCCCGGGACTCCTCCAACAATGAACAGTTCTTC. It specifies CAISPRDSSNNEQFF.

As to this clonotype: Since the CDR3 does not end with the conserved phenylalanine or tryptophan, this likely comes from a read error. The chain uses TRBV4-1 and TRBJ1-1; maybe TRBD1 (5 bases). The CDR3 is made up of 15 amino acids. V shed 1 base and J shed 6 bases, with 15 bases lying between them. Germline values: CDR1 MGHRA, CDR2 YSYEKL. The CDR3 here is CASSQVLPRGAEAFI. The CDR3, as DNA: TGCGCCAGCAGCCAAGTGCTACCGCGGGGGGCTGAAGCTTTCATT.

CDR3 DNA sequence: TGTGCCAGCAGTCCCGACTTGACCTCCTTCGAGCATTACGTC. Protein product: CASSPDLTSFEHYV. The chain couples TRBV11-2 to TRBJ2-7; D remains ambiguous. Germline CDR1 SGHAT, CDR2 FQNNGV. There are 14 residues in the CDR3.